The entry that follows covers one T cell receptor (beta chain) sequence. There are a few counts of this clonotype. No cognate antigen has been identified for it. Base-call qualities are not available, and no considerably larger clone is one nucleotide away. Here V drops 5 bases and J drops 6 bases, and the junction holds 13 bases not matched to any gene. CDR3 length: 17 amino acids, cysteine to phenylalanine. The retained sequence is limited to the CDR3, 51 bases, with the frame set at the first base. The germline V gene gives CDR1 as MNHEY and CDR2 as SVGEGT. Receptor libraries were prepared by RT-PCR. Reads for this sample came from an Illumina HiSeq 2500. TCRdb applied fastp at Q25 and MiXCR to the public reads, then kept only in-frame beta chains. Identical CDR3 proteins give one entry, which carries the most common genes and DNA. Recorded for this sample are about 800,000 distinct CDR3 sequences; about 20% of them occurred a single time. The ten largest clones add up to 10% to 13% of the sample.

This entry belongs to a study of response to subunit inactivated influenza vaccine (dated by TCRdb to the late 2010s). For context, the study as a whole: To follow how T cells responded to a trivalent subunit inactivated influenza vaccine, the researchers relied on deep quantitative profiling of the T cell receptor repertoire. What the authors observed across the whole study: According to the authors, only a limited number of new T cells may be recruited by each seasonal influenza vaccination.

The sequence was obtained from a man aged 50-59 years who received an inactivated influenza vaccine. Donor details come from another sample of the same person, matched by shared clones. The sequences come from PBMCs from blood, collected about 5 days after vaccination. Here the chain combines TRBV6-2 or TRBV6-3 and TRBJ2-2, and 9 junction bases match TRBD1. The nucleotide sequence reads TGTGCCAGCAGTGCTCAATCGGGACAGGGCCGGTCCGGGGAGCTGTTTTTT. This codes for CASSAQSGQGRSGELFF.